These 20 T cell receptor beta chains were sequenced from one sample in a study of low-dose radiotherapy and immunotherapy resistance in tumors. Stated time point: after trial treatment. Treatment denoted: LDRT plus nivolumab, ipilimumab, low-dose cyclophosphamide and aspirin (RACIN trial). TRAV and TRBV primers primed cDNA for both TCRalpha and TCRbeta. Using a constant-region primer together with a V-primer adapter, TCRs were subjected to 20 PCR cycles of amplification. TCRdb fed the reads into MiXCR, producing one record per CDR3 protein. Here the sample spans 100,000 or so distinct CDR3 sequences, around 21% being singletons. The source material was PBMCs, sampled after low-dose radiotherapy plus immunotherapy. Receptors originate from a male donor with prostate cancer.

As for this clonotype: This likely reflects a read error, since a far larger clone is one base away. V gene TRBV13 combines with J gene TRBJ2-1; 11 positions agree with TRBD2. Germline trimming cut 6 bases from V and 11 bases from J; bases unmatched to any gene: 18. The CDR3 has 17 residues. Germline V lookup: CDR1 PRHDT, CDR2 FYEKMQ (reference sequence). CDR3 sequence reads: CASSIYFSGGAGGKQFF. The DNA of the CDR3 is TGTGCCAGCAGTATCTATTTTAGCGGGGGGGCTGGTGGGAAGCAGTTCTTC.

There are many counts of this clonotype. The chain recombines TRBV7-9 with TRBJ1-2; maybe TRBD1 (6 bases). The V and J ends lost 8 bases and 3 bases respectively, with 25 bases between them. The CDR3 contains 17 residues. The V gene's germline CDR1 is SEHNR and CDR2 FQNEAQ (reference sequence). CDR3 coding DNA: TGTGCCAGCGGAGGGGGGAGGGCAGGGGTAATCGACTATGGCTACACCTTC. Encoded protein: CASGGGRAGVIDYGYTF.

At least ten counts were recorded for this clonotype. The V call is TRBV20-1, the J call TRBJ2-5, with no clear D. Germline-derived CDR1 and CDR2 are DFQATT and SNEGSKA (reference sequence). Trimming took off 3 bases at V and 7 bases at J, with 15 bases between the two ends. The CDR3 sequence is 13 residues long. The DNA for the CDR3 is TGCAGTGCTAGTAACATAAGGCCGGGGACCCAGTACTTC. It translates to CSASNIRPGTQYF.

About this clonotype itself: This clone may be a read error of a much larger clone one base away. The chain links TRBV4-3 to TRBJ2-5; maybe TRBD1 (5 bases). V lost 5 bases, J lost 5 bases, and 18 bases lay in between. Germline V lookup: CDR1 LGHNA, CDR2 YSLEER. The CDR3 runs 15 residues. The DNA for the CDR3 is TGCGCCAGCAGCTCACCAGGGTTAGCTAGGGAGACCCAGTACTTC. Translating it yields CASSSPGLARETQYF.

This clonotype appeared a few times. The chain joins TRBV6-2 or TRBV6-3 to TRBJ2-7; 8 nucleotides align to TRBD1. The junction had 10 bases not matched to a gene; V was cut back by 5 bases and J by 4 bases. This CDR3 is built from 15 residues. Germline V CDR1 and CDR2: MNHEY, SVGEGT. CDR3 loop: CASSRGRTGRYEQYF. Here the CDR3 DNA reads TGTGCCAGCAGTCGGGGGAGGACAGGGAGGTACGAGCAGTACTTC.

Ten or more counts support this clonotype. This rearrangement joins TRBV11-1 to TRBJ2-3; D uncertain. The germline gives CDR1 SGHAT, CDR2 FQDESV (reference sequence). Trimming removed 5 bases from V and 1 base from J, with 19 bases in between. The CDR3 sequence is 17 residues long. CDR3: CASSRNARRVGTDTQYF. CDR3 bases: TGTGCCAGCAGCCGAAACGCCCGACGGGTCGGCACAGATACGCAGTATTTT.

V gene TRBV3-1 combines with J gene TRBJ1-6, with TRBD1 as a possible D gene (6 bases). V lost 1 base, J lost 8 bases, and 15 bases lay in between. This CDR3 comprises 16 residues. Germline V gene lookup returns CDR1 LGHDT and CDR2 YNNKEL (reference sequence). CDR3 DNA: TGTGCCAGCAGCCAAGGAGGGGGGCCCAACGATTCACCCCTCCACTTT. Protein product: CASSQGGGPNDSPLHF.

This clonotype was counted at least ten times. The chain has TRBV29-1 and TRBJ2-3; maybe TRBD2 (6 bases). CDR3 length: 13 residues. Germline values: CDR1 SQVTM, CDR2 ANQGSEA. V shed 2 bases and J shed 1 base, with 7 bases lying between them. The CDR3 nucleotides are TGCAGCGTTGAACCTAGCGGCACAGATACGCAGTATTTT. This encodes CSVEPSGTDTQYF.

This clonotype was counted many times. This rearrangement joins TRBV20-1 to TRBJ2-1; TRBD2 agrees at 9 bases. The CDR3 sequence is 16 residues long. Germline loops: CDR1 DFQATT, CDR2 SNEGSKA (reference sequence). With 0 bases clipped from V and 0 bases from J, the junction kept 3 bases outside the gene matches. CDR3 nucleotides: TGCAGTGCTAGAGATCTAGCGGGGAGCTCCTACAATGAGCAGTTCTTC. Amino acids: CSARDLAGSSYNEQFF.

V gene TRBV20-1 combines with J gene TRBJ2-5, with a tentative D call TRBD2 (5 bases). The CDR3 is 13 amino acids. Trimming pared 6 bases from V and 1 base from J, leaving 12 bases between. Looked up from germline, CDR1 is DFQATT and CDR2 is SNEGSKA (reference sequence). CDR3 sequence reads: CSARTAGQETQYF. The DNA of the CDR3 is TGCAGTGCACGGACGGCGGGCCAAGAGACCCAGTACTTC.

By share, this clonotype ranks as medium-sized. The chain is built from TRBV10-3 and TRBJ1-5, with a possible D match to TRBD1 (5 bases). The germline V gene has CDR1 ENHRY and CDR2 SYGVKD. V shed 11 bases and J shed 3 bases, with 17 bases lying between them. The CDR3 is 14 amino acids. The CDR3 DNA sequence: TGTGCCTCCAACTCGGGGGATTCCAATCAGCCCCAGCATTTT. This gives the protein CASNSGDSNQPQHF.

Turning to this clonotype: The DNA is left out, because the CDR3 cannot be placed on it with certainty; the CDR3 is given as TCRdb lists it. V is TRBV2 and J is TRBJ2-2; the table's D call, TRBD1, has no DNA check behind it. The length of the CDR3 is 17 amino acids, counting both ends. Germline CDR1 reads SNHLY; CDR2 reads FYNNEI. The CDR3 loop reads CASTGQGGYTGELFFFF.

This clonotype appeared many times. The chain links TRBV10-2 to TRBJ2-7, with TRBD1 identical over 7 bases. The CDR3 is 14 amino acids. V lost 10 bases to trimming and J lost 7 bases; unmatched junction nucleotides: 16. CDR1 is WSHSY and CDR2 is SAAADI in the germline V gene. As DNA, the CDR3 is TGCGCCAACCGAGGGGGCCGGGTTCCTACGGAGCAGTACTTC. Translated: CANRGGRVPTEQYF.

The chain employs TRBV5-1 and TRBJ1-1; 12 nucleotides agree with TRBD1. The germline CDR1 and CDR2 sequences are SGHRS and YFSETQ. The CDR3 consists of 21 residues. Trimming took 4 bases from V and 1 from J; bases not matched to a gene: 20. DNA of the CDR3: TGCGCCAGCAGCAAGGTCCGGGACAGGGGGCTTGCTCTGACCCAGAACACTGAAGCTTTCTTT. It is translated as CASSKVRDRGLALTQNTEAFF.

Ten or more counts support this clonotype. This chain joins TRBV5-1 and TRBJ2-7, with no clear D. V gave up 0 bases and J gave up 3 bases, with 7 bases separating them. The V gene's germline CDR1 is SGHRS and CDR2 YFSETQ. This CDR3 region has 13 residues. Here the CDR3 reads CASSLATGYEQYF. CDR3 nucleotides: TGCGCCAGCAGCTTGGCAACCGGCTACGAGCAGTACTTC.

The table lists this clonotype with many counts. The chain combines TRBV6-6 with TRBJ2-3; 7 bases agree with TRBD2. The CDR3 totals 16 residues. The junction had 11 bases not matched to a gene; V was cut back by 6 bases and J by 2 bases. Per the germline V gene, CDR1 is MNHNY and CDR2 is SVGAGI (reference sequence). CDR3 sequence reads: CASRKQRGPNTDTQYF. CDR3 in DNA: TGTGCCAGCAGAAAACAGCGGGGACCGAACACAGATACGCAGTATTTT.

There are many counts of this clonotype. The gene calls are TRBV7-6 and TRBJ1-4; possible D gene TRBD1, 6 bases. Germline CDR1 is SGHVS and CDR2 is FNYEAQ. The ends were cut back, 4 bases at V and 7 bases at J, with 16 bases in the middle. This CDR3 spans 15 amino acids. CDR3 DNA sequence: TGTGCCAGCAGCTCAACAGGGATTAAGAGTGAAAAACTGTTTTTT. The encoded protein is CASSSTGIKSEKLFF.

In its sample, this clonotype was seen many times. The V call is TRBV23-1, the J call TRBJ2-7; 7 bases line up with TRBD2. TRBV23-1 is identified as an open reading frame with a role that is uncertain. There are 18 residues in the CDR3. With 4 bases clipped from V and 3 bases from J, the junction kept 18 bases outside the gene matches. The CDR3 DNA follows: TGCGCCAGCAGTCTGGGGGGGTTCGACCCCCTACCTCTCTACGAGCAGTACTTC. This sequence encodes CASSLGGFDPLPLYEQYF.

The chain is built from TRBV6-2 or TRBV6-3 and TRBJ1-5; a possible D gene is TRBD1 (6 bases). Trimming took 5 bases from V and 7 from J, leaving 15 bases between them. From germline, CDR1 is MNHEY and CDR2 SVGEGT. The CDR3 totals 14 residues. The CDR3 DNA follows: TGTGCCAGCAGTCGCTTACAGGGCTCGCAGCCCCAGCATTTT. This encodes CASSRLQGSQPQHF.

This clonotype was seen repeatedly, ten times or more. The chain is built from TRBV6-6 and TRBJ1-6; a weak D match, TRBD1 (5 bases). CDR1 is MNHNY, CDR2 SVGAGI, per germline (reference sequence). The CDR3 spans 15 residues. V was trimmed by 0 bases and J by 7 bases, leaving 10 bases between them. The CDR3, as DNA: TGTGCCAGCAGTTACTCGGGGCGGATAAATTCACCCCTCCACTTT. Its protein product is CASSYSGRINSPLHF.